These T cell receptor beta chains were read from a single sample in a study of T cells in narcolepsy. Data came from immunoSEQ multiplex PCR; TCRdb stores just in-frame clones and leaves some out. The data show around 28,000 clones, about 83% seen once. The sequenced sample consisted of CD45RA- memory CD4+ T cells from PBMCs. These receptors all stem from a human donor with narcolepsy. The CDR3 runs from the conserved cysteine through the conserved F or W. A D gene is named only where the DNA matches it firmly. Size tells how often a clone was seen (once, few, many) or the class of an expanded clone, and some rows leave it out.

CDR3nt,CDR3aa,d_gene,j_gene,abundance,v_gene
TGTGCCAGCAGCTCCTCGGGAGGAGGGCACGAGCAGTACTTC,CASSSSGGGHEQYF,TRBD2,TRBJ2-7,.,TRBV9
TGTGCCAGCAGCGCCGGGACACCTCAAGAGACCCAGTACTTC,CASSAGTPQETQYF,.,TRBJ2-5,.,TRBV9
TGCAGTGCTAGCCTTAGGGGTGAAGCTTTCTTT,CSASLRGEAFF,.,TRBJ1-1,few,TRBV20-1
TGTGCCAGTAGTAGTGGACAGGGGCGTTCACCCCTCCACTTT,CASSSGQGRSPLHF,TRBD1,TRBJ1-6,few,TRBV19
TGTGCCAGCAGCTTAGGGGCAGGGGGCTGGAATGAGCAGTTCTTC,CASSLGAGGWNEQFF,TRBD1,TRBJ2-1,.,TRBV7-9
TGTGCCAGCAGCGTGGGGACTAGCGGGGGGCTTTCCGAGCAGTACTTC,CASSVGTSGGLSEQYF,TRBD2,TRBJ2-7,.,TRBV9
TGCAGCGTTGAAGACACCCTCTACGAGCAGTACTTC,CSVEDTLYEQYF,.,TRBJ2-7,.,TRBV29-1
TGTGCCAGCAGTCTCGACGGAGTTGCAACTAATGAAAAACTGTTTTTT,CASSLDGVATNEKLFF,.,TRBJ1-4,.,TRBV2
TGTGCCAGCAGCTTGGCCAGGAGCAATGAAAAACTGTTTTTT,CASSLARSNEKLFF,.,TRBJ1-4,.,TRBV5-6
TGTGCCAGTAGTATAGCATCAGGGGGCCCGAACACTGAAGCTTTCTTT,CASSIASGGPNTEAFF,TRBD1,TRBJ1-1,.,TRBV19
TGTGCCAGCAGTTCGTCTGGGGGGCGGGGTAGCACTGAAGCTTTCTTT,CASSSSGGRGSTEAFF,.,TRBJ1-1,.,TRBV28